This TCR beta chain appears in the sequencing data of a study of T cell changes during pregnancy in multiple sclerosis. Germline V lookup: CDR1 LGHNA, CDR2 YSLEER. This CDR3 is 15 amino acids long. V shed 4 bases, J shed 7 bases, and the junction held 9 bases outside the gene matches. The table came from immunoSEQ multiplex PCR; TCRdb's copy has only in-frame clones and leaves some out. Among 45,000 to 60,000 clones listed, roughly 90% were seen once. Sequenced material: CD8+ T cells from peripheral blood mononuclear cells, taken before pregnancy. The source of this sequence is a female donor with multiple sclerosis, enrolled in a pregnancy study. The V and J genes are TRBV4-3 and TRBJ2-4, with 8 bases fitting TRBD1. The CDR3 nucleotides are TGCGCCAGCAGCCCACAGACGACAGGGGAGAACATTCAGTACTTC. Encoded protein: CASSPQTTGENIQYF.